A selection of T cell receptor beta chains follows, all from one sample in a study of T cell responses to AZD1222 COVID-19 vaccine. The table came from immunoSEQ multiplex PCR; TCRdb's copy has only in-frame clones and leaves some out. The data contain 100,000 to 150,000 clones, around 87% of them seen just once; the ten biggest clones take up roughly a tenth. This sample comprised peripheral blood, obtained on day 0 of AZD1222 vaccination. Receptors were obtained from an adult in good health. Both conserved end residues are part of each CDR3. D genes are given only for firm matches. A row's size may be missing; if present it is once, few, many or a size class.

CDR3: CASSQDWSFTDTQYF; DNA: TGCGCCAGCAGCCAAGATTGGAGTTTCACAGATACGCAGTATTTT; size: -; V: TRBV4-3; D: -; J: TRBJ2-3
CDR3: CASSQDYRGYEQYF; DNA: TGCGCCAGCAGCCAAGATTATCGGGGGTACGAGCAGTACTTC; size: -; V: TRBV4-3; D: -; J: TRBJ2-7
CDR3: CASRPLASYEQFF; DNA: TGTGCCAGCAGACCACTAGCTAGCTATGAGCAGTTCTTC; size: -; V: TRBV9; D: -; J: TRBJ2-1
CDR3: CASSSRREGGYYGYTF; DNA: TGTGCCAGCAGCTCCAGGCGGGAGGGTGGGTACTATGGCTACACCTTC; size: -; V: TRBV7-2; D: -; J: TRBJ1-2
CDR3: CASNKNTEAFF; DNA: TGTGCCAGCAATAAAAACACTGAAGCTTTCTTT; size: -; V: TRBV6-5; D: -; J: TRBJ1-1
CDR3: CASSMGLAGGHEQFF; DNA: TGTGCCAGTAGTATGGGACTAGCGGGAGGTCATGAGCAGTTCTTC; size: -; V: TRBV19; D: TRBD2; J: TRBJ2-1
CDR3: CASTTKGGGGTEAFF; DNA: TGTGCCAGCACCACCAAGGGGGGAGGGGGCACTGAAGCTTTCTTT; size: -; V: TRBV5-4; D: -; J: TRBJ1-1
CDR3: CASSVGPGLEEQFF; DNA: TGTGCCAGCAGCGTAGGCCCGGGACTAGAGGAGCAGTTCTTC; size: -; V: TRBV9; D: TRBD2; J: TRBJ2-1
CDR3: CASRAEGGHYYGYTF; DNA: TGCGCCAGCAGGGCCGAAGGGGGGCACTACTATGGCTACACCTTC; size: -; V: TRBV5-1; D: -; J: TRBJ1-2
CDR3: CATSREPLAGPGDTQYF; DNA: TGTGCCACCAGCAGAGAACCACTAGCGGGGCCCGGAGATACGCAGTATTTT; size: -; V: TRBV15; D: TRBD2; J: TRBJ2-3
CDR3: CASSLGRTSGNVNIQYF; DNA: TGCGCCAGCAGCTTGGGCCGGACTAGCGGGAACGTAAACATTCAGTACTTC; size: once; V: TRBV5-1; D: TRBD2; J: TRBJ2-4
CDR3: CASSDGAEQYF; DNA: TGCGCCAGCAGTGACGGGGCCGAGCAGTACTTC; size: few; V: TRBV10-1; D: -; J: TRBJ2-7
CDR3: CASRGADGDYGYTF; DNA: TGTGCCTCCCGAGGGGCCGACGGAGACTATGGCTACACCTTC; size: -; V: TRBV13; D: -; J: TRBJ1-2
CDR3: CASSPLPLKLFF; DNA: TGTGCCAGCAGCCCTCTTCCTCTTAAACTGTTTTTT; size: once; V: TRBV7-8; D: -; J: TRBJ1-4
CDR3: CAISDASRLNTEAFF; DNA: TGTGCCATCAGTGATGCCAGTAGACTGAACACTGAAGCTTTCTTT; size: -; V: TRBV10-3; D: -; J: TRBJ1-1
CDR3: CASSSIGTGNTYEQYF; DNA: TGTGCCAGCAGTTCTATTGGGACAGGGAATACCTACGAGCAGTACTTC; size: -; V: TRBV6-4; D: TRBD1; J: TRBJ2-7
CDR3: CSASLAGKYNEQFF; DNA: TGCAGTGCTAGTCTAGCGGGGAAATACAATGAGCAGTTCTTC; size: -; V: TRBV20-1; D: TRBD2; J: TRBJ2-1
CDR3: CASSPRLAGVVEQFF; DNA: TGTGCCAGCAGTCCGCGACTAGCGGGAGTAGTTGAGCAGTTCTTC; size: -; V: TRBV27; D: TRBD2; J: TRBJ2-1
CDR3: CASSLGRWSEAFF; DNA: TGTGCCAGCAGCTTGGGTAGGTGGAGTGAAGCTTTCTTT; size: -; V: TRBV7-2; D: -; J: TRBJ1-1
CDR3: CASSSSGHSSYEQYF; DNA: TGTGCCAGCAGCTCCAGCGGGCATAGCTCCTACGAGCAGTACTTC; size: -; V: TRBV28; D: -; J: TRBJ2-7
CDR3: CASRDVQRTEAFF; DNA: TGCGCCAGCCGGGACGTTCAGAGAACTGAAGCTTTCTTT; size: -; V: TRBV5-1; D: -; J: TRBJ1-1
CDR3: CASRSQGRGTDTQYF; DNA: TGTGCCAGCAGGTCCCAGGGAAGGGGCACAGATACGCAGTATTTT; size: -; V: TRBV6-6; D: -; J: TRBJ2-3
CDR3: CASGGSRQNIQYF; DNA: TGTGCCAGCGGGGGGAGTAGGCAAAACATTCAGTACTTC; size: -; V: TRBV12-3/TRBV12-4; D: -; J: TRBJ2-4
CDR3: CAWGQGTYEQYF; DNA: TGTGCCTGGGGACAGGGTACGTACGAGCAGTACTTC; size: once; V: TRBV30; D: TRBD1; J: TRBJ2-7
CDR3: CASSMTVAYEQYF; DNA: TGTGCCAGTAGTATGACCGTAGCCTACGAGCAGTACTTC; size: -; V: TRBV19; D: -; J: TRBJ2-7
CDR3: CATSSNSGDNEQFF; DNA: TGTGCCACCAGCTCGAACTCTGGGGATAATGAGCAGTTCTTC; size: -; V: TRBV15; D: -; J: TRBJ2-1
CDR3: CAWDSGAGQPQHF; DNA: TGTGCCTGGGATTCAGGGGCAGGCCAGCCCCAGCATTTT; size: -; V: TRBV30; D: -; J: TRBJ1-5
CDR3: CASSAQGQRNTIYF; DNA: TGTGCCAGCAGCGCGCAGGGGCAAAGAAACACCATATATTTT; size: -; V: TRBV9; D: -; J: TRBJ1-3
CDR3: CASSEVDYGYTF; DNA: TGTGCCAGCAGTGAAGTGGACTATGGCTACACCTTC; size: -; V: TRBV2; D: -; J: TRBJ1-2
CDR3: CATSDLVDGSNQPQHF; DNA: TGTGCCACCAGTGATTTGGTGGACGGTAGCAATCAGCCCCAGCATTTT; size: -; V: TRBV24-1; D: -; J: TRBJ1-5
CDR3: CASSVGVQATEAFF; DNA: TGTGCCAGCAGCGTAGGGGTCCAAGCCACTGAAGCTTTCTTT; size: -; V: TRBV9; D: -; J: TRBJ1-1
CDR3: CASSFGTDYNEQFF; DNA: TGCGCCAGCAGCTTCGGGACAGACTACAATGAGCAGTTCTTC; size: -; V: TRBV5-1; D: TRBD1; J: TRBJ2-1
CDR3: CASSFGTGSTIYF; DNA: TGTGCCAGCAGTTTTGGGACAGGTTCCACCATATATTTT; size: -; V: TRBV12-3/TRBV12-4; D: TRBD1; J: TRBJ1-3
CDR3: CASSLPPRGGLAKNIQYF; DNA: TGTGCCAGCAGTCTCCCCCCTCGGGGCGGGCTAGCCAAAAACATTCAGTACTTC; size: -; V: TRBV28; D: -; J: TRBJ2-4